Listed below are T cell receptor beta chains from one sample, sequenced in a study of spatial heterogeneity in lung cancer. From the 5' RACE reads, TCRdb called clonotypes with MiXCR, one entry per CDR3 protein. The table shows fewer than 30,000 distinct CDR3 sequences, with around 5.9% occurring only once. The sequencing used PBMCs, collected at follow-up. The receptors come from a male donor with early-stage non-small cell lung cancer. The CDR3 runs from the conserved cysteine through the conserved F or W.

v_call	j_call	cdr3_aa
TRBV7-3	TRBJ2-3	CASSLDPVRTDTQYF
TRBV29-1	TRBJ1-2	CSVESDADHGYTF
TRBV7-9	TRBJ2-3	CASNSGGGDTQYF
TRBV5-1	TRBJ1-1	CASSLALGQKNTEAFF
TRBV6-2/TRBV6-3	TRBJ2-1	CASRKGTSGNEQFF
TRBV20-1	TRBJ1-1	CSATGQLNTEAFF
TRBV7-9	TRBJ1-2	CASSLTYGYTF
TRBV4-1	TRBJ2-3	CASSQNGGESTDTQYF
TRBV7-2	TRBJ2-7	CASSLEYEQYF
TRBV24-1	TRBJ2-2	CATSDLDPNTGELFF
TRBV4-1	TRBJ2-2	CASSQAFQLTNTGELFF
TRBV6-2/TRBV6-3	TRBJ2-3	CASSSRGREAPDTQYF
TRBV7-8	TRBJ1-6	CASSQDRVANSPLHF
TRBV9	TRBJ2-1	CASSAAGLAGVDEQFF
TRBV12-3/TRBV12-4	TRBJ2-5	CASSPGERETQYF
TRBV20-1	TRBJ2-7	CSARVGAPSYEQYF
TRBV3-1	TRBJ1-2	CASSRKGGQHNGYTF
TRBV20-1	TRBJ2-4	CSVTGGLAKNIQYF
TRBV24-1	TRBJ2-3	CATSDSGLAGASTDTQYF
TRBV12-3/TRBV12-4	TRBJ1-2	CASRTGGGGYGYTF
TRBV7-4	TRBJ2-5	CASSLGTGGQETQYF
TRBV5-8	TRBJ1-2	CASSFGHPDGYTF
TRBV12-3/TRBV12-4	TRBJ2-7	CASSLAGTASYEQYF